The next 9 T cell receptor beta chains were all read from a single sample in a study of cytomegalovirus exposure and HLA in healthy donors. Primers for the PCR totalled 60 Vbeta and 13 Jbeta. The method was immunoSEQ multiplex PCR; TCRdb's version includes in-frame clones alone and lacks a portion of them. This table holds around 200,000 clones, about 80% found once. The sample was PBMCs. The receptors derive from a girl aged 10 to 17 in good health and CMV-seronegative.

The chain employs TRBV5-1 and TRBJ1-3, with D unclear. The CDR3 covers 14 residues. Trimming stripped 4 bases from V and 0 bases from J, with 8 bases between. Germline lookup yields CDR1 SGHRS and CDR2 YFSETQ. CDR3 residues: CASSPSLSGNTIYF. The CDR3 DNA reads as TGCGCCAGCAGCCCCAGTCTCTCTGGAAACACCATATATTTT.

The rearrangement joins TRBV7-2 to TRBJ2-1, with a weak D call TRBD1 (5 bases). CDR1 is SGHTA and CDR2 is FQGNSA in the germline V gene. Trimming cost V 1 base and J 14 bases, with 18 bases left between them. CDR3 length: 14 residues. The CDR3 spells CASSLEAGLFLKFF. CDR3 in DNA: TGTGCCAGCAGCTTAGAGGCAGGGCTCTTTTTGAAGTTCTTC.

The gene calls are TRBV29-1 and TRBJ1-2; D call uncertain. CDR1 SQVTM and CDR2 ANQGSEA come from the germline V gene. The CDR3 runs 12 residues. V was cut by 3 bases and J by 5 bases, with 10 bases left in between. In nucleotides, the CDR3 is TGCAGCGTTGAGCAGGCGAAATATGGCTACACCTTC. As protein: CSVEQAKYGYTF. The entire variable domain, with the rest obtained from reference TRBV29-1 and TRBJ1-2, is as follows: SAVISQKPSRDICQRGTSLTIQCQVDSQVTMMFWYRQQPGQSLTLIATANQGSEATYESGFVIDKFPISRPNLTFSTLTVSNMSPEDSSIYLCSVEQAKYGYTFGSGTRLTVV.

The rearrangement uses TRBV9 and TRBJ2-5; 7 bases align to TRBD1. Germline CDR1 is SGDLS and CDR2 is YYNGEE. V lost 0 bases, J lost 10 bases, and 9 bases stayed unmatched. This CDR3 has 14 residues. The chain's CDR3 is CASSVEVGGVFQYF. CDR3 DNA: TGTGCCAGCAGCGTAGAGGTAGGGGGCGTTTTCCAGTACTTC.

This clone has a single count. The V and J genes are TRBV28 and TRBJ2-7; possible D gene TRBD2, 5 bases. V lost 6 bases to trimming and J lost 5 bases, with 14 bases between them. Germline V gives CDR1 MDHEN, CDR2 SYDVKM. This CDR3 contains 13 residues. CDR3 nucleotide sequence: TGTGCCAGCAGGACCCTTGAGGAGGACGAGCAGTACTTC. Translating it yields CASRTLEEDEQYF.

This rearrangement joins TRBV6-1 to TRBJ1-5; D not certain. Trimming stripped 4 bases from V and 4 bases from J, with 8 bases between. CDR3 size: 13 residues. Germline V gene sequence: CDR1 MNHNS, CDR2 SASEGT. The DNA for the CDR3 is TGTGCCAGCAGTGGGAGGGAAAATCAGCCCCAGCATTTT. As protein: CASSGRENQPQHF.

For this clone: Relative to the germline gene, one junction end is altered; a read error may explain this. The chain uses TRBV28 and TRBJ1-1; no definite D call. The CDR3 consists of 16 residues. Germline CDR1 reads MDHEN; CDR2 reads SYDVKM. The CDR3 reads CAGSDRDRRRNTEAFF. The CDR3 DNA reads as TGTGCCGGCAGTGACCGGGATCGAAGAAGGAACACTGAAGCTTTCTTT.

The chain carries TRBV7-9 and TRBJ1-5; 7 positions match TRBD1. Losses at the gene ends were 5 bases for V and 6 bases for J; bases not matched to a gene: 7. The CDR3 sequence is 14 residues long. CDR1 SEHNR and CDR2 FQNEAQ come from the germline V gene (reference sequence). CDR3 residues: CASSGRQGTQPQHF. The DNA for the CDR3 is TGTGCCAGCAGCGGGAGACAGGGCACTCAGCCCCAGCATTTT. Full variable domain (rest looked up from reference TRBV7-9 and TRBJ1-5): DTGVSQNPRHKITKRGQNVTFRCDPISEHNRLYWYRQTLGQGPEFLTYFQNEAQLEKSRLLSDRFSAERPKGSFSTLEIQRTEQGDSAMYLCASSGRQGTQPQHFGDGTRLSIL.

The rearrangement links TRBV2 to TRBJ2-6; the match to TRBD2 covers 10 bases. CDR1 and CDR2 from the germline V gene are SNHLY and FYNNEI. This CDR3 is built from 20 residues. After removal of 2 bases from V and 1 base from J, the junction contained 11 bases not matched to a gene. CDR3 nucleotides: TGTGCCAGCAGTGAATCGGGAATGGGACTAGCGAAATCTGGGGCCAACGTCCTGACTTTC. This codes for CASSESGMGLAKSGANVLTF.